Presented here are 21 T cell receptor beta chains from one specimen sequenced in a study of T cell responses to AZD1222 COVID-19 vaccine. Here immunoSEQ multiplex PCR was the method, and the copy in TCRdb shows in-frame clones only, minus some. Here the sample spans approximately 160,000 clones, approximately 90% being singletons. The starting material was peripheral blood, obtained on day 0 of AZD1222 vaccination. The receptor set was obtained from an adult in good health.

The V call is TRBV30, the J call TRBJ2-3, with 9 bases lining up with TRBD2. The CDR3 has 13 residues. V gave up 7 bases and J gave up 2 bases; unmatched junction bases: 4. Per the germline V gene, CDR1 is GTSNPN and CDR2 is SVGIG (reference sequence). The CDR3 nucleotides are TGTGCCTCTAAGCGGGAGGACACAGATACGCAGTATTTT. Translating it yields CASKREDTDTQYF.

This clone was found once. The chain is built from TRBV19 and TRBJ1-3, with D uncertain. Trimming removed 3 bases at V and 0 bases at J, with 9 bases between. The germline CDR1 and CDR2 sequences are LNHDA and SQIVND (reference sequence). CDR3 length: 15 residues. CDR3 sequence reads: CASSINGHSGNTIYF. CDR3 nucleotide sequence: TGTGCCAGTAGTATCAATGGTCACTCTGGAAACACCATATATTTT.

The DNA of the CDR3 is TGTGCCAGCAGCAACGGACAGAGCTCTGGAAACACCATATATTTT. As protein: CASSNGQSSGNTIYF. The chain joins TRBV5-4 to TRBJ1-3; weak D call: TRBD1 (6 bases). The CDR3 is made up of 15 amino acids. CDR1 is SGHNT and CDR2 is YYREEE in the germline V gene (reference sequence). The V and J ends lost 4 bases and 0 bases respectively, with 11 bases between them.

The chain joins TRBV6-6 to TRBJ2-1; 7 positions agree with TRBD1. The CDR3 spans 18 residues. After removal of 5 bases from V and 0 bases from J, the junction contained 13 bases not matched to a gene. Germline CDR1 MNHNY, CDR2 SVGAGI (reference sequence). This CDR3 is CASSRTGTATSSYNEQFF. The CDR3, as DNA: TGTGCCAGCAGTCGAACCGGGACAGCTACAAGCTCCTACAATGAGCAGTTCTTC.

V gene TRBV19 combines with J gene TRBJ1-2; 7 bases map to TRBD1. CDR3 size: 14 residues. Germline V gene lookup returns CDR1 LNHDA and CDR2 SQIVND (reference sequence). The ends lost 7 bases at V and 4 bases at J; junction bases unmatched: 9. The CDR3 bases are TGTGCCAGTATAGGGAGGGGGCGCGGCTATGGCTACACCTTC. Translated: CASIGRGRGYGYTF.

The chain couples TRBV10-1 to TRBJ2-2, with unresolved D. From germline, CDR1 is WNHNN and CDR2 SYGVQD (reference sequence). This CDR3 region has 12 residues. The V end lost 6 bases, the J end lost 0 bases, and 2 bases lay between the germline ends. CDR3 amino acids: CASSPNTGELFF. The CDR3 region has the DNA TGCGCCAGCAGCCCGAACACCGGGGAGCTGTTTTTT.

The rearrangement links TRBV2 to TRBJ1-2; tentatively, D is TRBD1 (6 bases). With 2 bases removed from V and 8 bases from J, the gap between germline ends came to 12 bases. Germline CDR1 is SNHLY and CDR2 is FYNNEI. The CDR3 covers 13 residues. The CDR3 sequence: CASSENRVGGYTF. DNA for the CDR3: TGTGCCAGCAGTGAAAACAGGGTGGGGGGCTACACCTTC.

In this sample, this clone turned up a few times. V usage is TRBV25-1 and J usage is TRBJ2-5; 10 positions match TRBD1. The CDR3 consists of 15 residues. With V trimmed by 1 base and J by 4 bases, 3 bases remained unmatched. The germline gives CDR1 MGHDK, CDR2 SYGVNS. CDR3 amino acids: CASSESGTGAETQYF. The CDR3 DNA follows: TGTGCCAGCAGTGAATCCGGGACAGGGGCAGAGACCCAGTACTTC.

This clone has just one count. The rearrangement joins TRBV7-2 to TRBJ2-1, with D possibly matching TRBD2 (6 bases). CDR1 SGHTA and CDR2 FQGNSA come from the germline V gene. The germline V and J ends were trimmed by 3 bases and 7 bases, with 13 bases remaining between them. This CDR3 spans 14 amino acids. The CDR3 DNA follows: TGTGCCAGCAGCTTGGGCGGGGAGGTGAATGAGCAGTTCTTC. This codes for CASSLGGEVNEQFF. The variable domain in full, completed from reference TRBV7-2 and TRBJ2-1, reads GAGVSQSPSNKVTEKGKDVELRCDPISGHTALYWYRQSLGQGLEFLIYFQGNSAPDKSGLPSDRFSAERTGGSVSTLTIQRTQQEDSAVYLCASSLGGEVNEQFFGPGTRLTVL.

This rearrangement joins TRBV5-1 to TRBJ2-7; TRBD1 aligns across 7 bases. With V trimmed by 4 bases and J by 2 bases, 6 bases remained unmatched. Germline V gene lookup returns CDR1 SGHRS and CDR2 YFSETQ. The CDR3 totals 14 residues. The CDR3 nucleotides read TGCGCCAGCAGCGTAGACAGGGAGACCTACGAGCAGTACTTC. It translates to CASSVDRETYEQYF.

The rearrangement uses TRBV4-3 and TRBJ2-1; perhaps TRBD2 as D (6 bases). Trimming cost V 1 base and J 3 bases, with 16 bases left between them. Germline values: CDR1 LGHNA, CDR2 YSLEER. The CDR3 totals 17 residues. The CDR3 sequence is CASSQVWAGKNYNEQFF. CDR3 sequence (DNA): TGCGCCAGCAGCCAAGTCTGGGCGGGAAAGAACTACAATGAGCAGTTCTTC.

The CDR3 coding sequence is TGTGCCAGCAGCCAGAGTGGGCTTGTGGGCACTGAAGCTTTCTTT. Translation: CASSQSGLVGTEAFF. The chain links TRBV7-2 to TRBJ1-1; D is ambiguous. Germline CDR1 reads SGHTA; CDR2 reads FQGNSA. Trimming pared 5 bases from V and 4 bases from J, leaving 17 bases between. The CDR3 has 15 amino acids.

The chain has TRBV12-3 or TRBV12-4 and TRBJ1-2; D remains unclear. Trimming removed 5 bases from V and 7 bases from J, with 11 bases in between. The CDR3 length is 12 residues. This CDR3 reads CASSPKRTGYTF. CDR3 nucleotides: TGTGCCAGCAGTCCTAAACGGACTGGCTACACCTTC.

CDR3 in DNA: TGTGCCATCAAGGGGGCATCAGGGGCCCAAAGTAACTATGGCTACACCTTC. It is translated as CAIKGASGAQSNYGYTF. This rearrangement joins TRBV10-3 to TRBJ1-2; TRBD1 aligns across 7 bases. This CDR3 has 17 residues. Germline V gene sequence: CDR1 ENHRY, CDR2 SYGVKD. J lost 1 base, V lost 7 bases, and 15 bases had no gene match.

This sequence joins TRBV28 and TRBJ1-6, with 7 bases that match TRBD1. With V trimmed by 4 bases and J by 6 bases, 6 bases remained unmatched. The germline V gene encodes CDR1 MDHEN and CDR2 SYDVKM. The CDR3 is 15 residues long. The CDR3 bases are TGTGCCAGCAGTTCTCCGACAGGGCCTAATTCACCCCTCCACTTT. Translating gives CASSSPTGPNSPLHF.

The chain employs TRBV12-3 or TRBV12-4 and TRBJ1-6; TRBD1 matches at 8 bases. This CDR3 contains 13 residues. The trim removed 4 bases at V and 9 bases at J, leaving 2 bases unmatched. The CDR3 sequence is CASSWDRISPLHF. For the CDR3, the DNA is TGTGCCAGCAGTTGGGACAGGATTTCACCCCTCCACTTT.

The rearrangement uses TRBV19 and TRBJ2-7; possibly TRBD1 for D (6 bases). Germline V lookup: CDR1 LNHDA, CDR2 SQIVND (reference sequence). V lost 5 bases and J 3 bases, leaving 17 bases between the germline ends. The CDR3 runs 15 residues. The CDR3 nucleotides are TGTGCCAGTAGTCTGACCCCGGGACATATCTACGAGCAGTACTTC. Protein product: CASSLTPGHIYEQYF.

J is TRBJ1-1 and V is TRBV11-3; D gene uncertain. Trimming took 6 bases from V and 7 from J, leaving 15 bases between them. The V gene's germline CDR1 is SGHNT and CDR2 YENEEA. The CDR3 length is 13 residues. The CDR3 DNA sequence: TGTGCCAGCAGTACTCTGGGCGCATTTGAAGCTTTCTTT. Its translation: CASSTLGAFEAFF. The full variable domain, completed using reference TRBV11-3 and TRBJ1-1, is EAGVVQSPRYKIIEKKQPVAFWCNPISGHNTLYWYLQNLGQGPELLIRYENEEAVDDSQLPKDRFSAERLKGVDSTLKIQPAELGDSAVYLCASSTLGAFEAFFGQGTRLTVV.

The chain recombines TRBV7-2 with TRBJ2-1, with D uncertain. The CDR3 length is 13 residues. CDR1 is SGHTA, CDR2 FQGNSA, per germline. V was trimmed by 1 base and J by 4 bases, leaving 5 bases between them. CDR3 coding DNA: TGTGCCAGCAGCTTAGTACAGTACAATGAGCAGTTCTTC. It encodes CASSLVQYNEQFF.

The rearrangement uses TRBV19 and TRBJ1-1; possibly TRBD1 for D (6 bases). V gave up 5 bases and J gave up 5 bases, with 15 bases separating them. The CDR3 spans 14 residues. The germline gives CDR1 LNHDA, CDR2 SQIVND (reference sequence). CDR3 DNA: TGTGCCAGTAGTCCGGCTCCAGGGGAAACTGAAGCTTTCTTT. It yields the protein CASSPAPGETEAFF.

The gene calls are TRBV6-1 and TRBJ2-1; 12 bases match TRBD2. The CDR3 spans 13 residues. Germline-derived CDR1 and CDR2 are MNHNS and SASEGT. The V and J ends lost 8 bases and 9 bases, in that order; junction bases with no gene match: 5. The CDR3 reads CASEGLAGLEQFF. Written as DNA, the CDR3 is TGTGCCAGCGAAGGACTAGCGGGACTTGAGCAGTTCTTC.